This TCR beta chain originates from a study of T cell responses to AZD1222 COVID-19 vaccine. This clone was seen only once. The CDR3 sequence is 13 residues long. CDR1 and CDR2 from the germline V gene are SGHAT and FQNNGV. The V and J ends lost 5 bases and 5 bases respectively, with 10 bases between them. Data came from immunoSEQ multiplex PCR; TCRdb stores just in-frame clones and leaves some out. The sample includes around 73,000 clones, roughly nine tenths of them seen just once. The source was peripheral blood, collected 28 days after the second AZD1222 dose. The chain recombines TRBV11-2 with TRBJ1-3, with D uncertain. This receptor was obtained from an adult who received the AZD1222 COVID-19 vaccine. Written as DNA, the CDR3 is TGTGCCAGCAGCCCCGGCCCGCGAAACACCATATATTTT. Protein sequence: CASSPGPRNTIYF. The variable domain in full, completed from reference TRBV11-2 and TRBJ1-3, reads EAGVAQSPRYKIIEKRQSVAFWCNPISGHATLYWYQQILGQGPKLLIQFQNNGVVDDSQLPKDRFSAERLKGVDSTLKIQPAKLEDSAVYLCASSPGPRNTIYFGEGSWLTVV.